The clone carrying this T cell receptor beta chain was detected ten times or more. This sample is part of a study of low-dose radiotherapy and immunotherapy resistance in tumors. First-strand cDNA relied on TRAV- and TRBV-specific primers spanning alpha and beta chains. With a constant-region primer and a V-primer adapter, TCRs were subjected to about 20 PCR cycles of amplification. TCRdb itself ran the reads through MiXCR, one entry per CDR3 protein. Of approximately 90,000 distinct CDR3 sequences in the sample, 9.4% were seen once. J gave up 2 bases and V 0 bases, and 8 bases lay outside the gene matches. The CDR3 loop spans 16 amino acids. CDR1 is SQVTM and CDR2 is ANQGSEA in the germline V gene. Time point described: before trial treatment. As their treatment, donors received nivolumab, ipilimumab, aspirin, low-dose cyclophosphamide and low-dose radiotherapy.

This chain uses TRBV29-1 with TRBJ2-3, with 7 bases that match TRBD2. The sequence derives from a male donor with prostate cancer. Source: PBMCs, taken before treatment. CDR3 nucleotide sequence: TGCAGCGTTGAAGATCGGCTAGCGGCGAACACAGATACGCAGTATTTT. Its protein is CSVEDRLAANTDTQYF.